Below are 10 T cell receptor beta chains sequenced from a single sample in a study of T cells in Graves' hyperthyroidism and ophthalmopathy. RNA transcripts gave rise to amplified TCR beta CDR3 regions. The primer set for the first-round RT-PCR of the TCR CDR3 was HTBI. MiXCR, applied by TCRdb to the multiplex PCR reads, yields one record per CDR3 protein. The sample holds nearly 600,000 distinct CDR3 sequences; 14% are singletons and the top ten take 5.8%. The sample comprised blood. The receptor source for this set is a woman under 40 with Graves' hyperthyroidism that later progressed to Graves' ophthalmopathy.

The CDR3 spells CASHRRASGETKEQFF. CDR3 nucleotides: TGTGCCAGTCACCGTAGGGCTAGCGGTGAAACTAAGGAGCAGTTCTTC. The genes are TRBV19 and TRBJ2-1; 7 nucleotides align to TRBD2. CDR1 and CDR2 from the germline V gene are LNHDA and SQIVND (reference sequence). The CDR3 extends over 16 amino acids. With V trimmed by 8 bases and J by 10 bases, 20 bases remained unmatched.

This clonotype occurred many times. The CDR3 region is CASSLMADTDTQYF. The CDR3 nucleotides read TGTGCCAGCAGCTTAATGGCAGACACAGATACGCAGTATTTT. The chain combines TRBV11-2 with TRBJ2-3; D is uncertain. This CDR3 is 14 amino acids long. V lost 2 bases and J lost 2, with 8 bases in between. Germline assignment: CDR1 SGHAT and CDR2 FQNNGV.

The sample holds many counts of this clonotype. This CDR3 reads CASGNGSNQPQHF. CDR3 bases: TGTGCCAGCGGAAACGGTAGCAATCAGCCCCAGCATTTT. The rearrangement joins TRBV18 to TRBJ1-5, with D uncertain. V gave up 8 bases and J gave up 0 bases, with 8 bases separating them. The germline V gene encodes CDR1 KGHSH and CDR2 LQKENI. The CDR3 consists of 13 residues.

The chain carries TRBV3-1 and TRBJ2-1; 8 bases map to TRBD2. J gave up 1 base and V 2 bases, and 10 bases lay outside the gene matches. The germline V gene encodes CDR1 LGHDT and CDR2 YNNKEL (reference sequence). This CDR3 has 18 residues. As DNA, the CDR3 is TGTGCCAGCAGCCAACCAATTCTGAGCGGGAGTTCCTACAATGAGCAGTTCTTC. It translates to CASSQPILSGSSYNEQFF.

This chain connects TRBV28 to TRBJ2-3, with no clear D. Germline V CDR1 and CDR2: MDHEN, SYDVKM. This CDR3 has 13 residues. With 2 bases removed from V and 8 bases from J, the gap between germline ends came to 11 bases. The CDR3 is CASSLATLGTQYF. The CDR3 bases are TGTGCCAGCAGTTTAGCGACCCTTGGTACGCAGTATTTT.

This clonotype was counted at least ten times. The chain uses TRBV12-3 or TRBV12-4 and TRBJ1-4; the match to TRBD1 covers 9 bases. The junction had 6 bases not matched to a gene; V was cut back by 6 bases and J by 10 bases. This CDR3 has 13 residues. CDR3 protein: CASSSGTGLKLFF. The CDR3 DNA reads TGTGCCAGCAGCTCCGGGACAGGGTTAAAACTGTTTTTT.

The sample holds many counts of this clonotype. V and J are TRBV12-3 or TRBV12-4 and TRBJ1-6; D remains ambiguous. V was clipped by 8 bases and J by 7 bases, with 15 bases between them. CDR3 size: 14 residues. CDR3 loop: CASALQPPNSPLHF. DNA for the CDR3: TGTGCCAGCGCTCTCCAGCCCCCGAATTCACCCCTCCACTTT.

This clonotype was recorded at least ten times. The J gene is TRBJ2-7, the V gene TRBV12-5; no clear D. The CDR3 contains 11 residues. V lost 7 bases and J 1 base, leaving 5 bases between the germline ends. The V gene's germline CDR1 is LGHNT and CDR2 FRNRAP. The CDR3 bases are TGTGCTAGTGAACAGTCCTACGAGCAGTACTTC. It is translated as CASEQSYEQYF.

J is TRBJ1-2 and V is TRBV6-1, with a tentative D call TRBD1 (5 bases). Germline CDR1 and CDR2: MNHNS and SASEGT. The CDR3 length is 13 residues. Trimming left V 6 bases short and J 8 bases short, with 16 bases between. Here the CDR3 reads CASSPGTSWGYTF. DNA of the CDR3: TGTGCCAGCAGCCCTGGGACCAGTTGGGGCTACACCTTC.

In its sample, this clonotype was seen many times. The chain is built from TRBV3-1 and TRBJ1-2, with a possible D match to TRBD1 (5 bases). Trimming removed 1 base from V and 6 bases from J, with 15 bases in between. CDR1 is LGHDT, CDR2 YNNKEL, per germline (reference sequence). The CDR3 length is 15 residues. The CDR3 sequence is CASSQGSQGGDGYTF. CDR3 coding DNA: TGTGCCAGCAGCCAAGGTTCTCAGGGAGGGGATGGCTACACCTTC.